These T cell receptor beta chains were read from a single sample in a study of neoadjuvant anti-PD-1 for oral cavity cancer. TCRdb's copy holds only in-frame clones and misses some; the assay was immunoSEQ multiplex PCR. The table shows tens of thousands of clones, with around four fifths occurring only once. The input for sequencing was PBMCs, taken before nivolumab (anti-PD-1) treatment. The receptors stem from a person between 40 and 79 years old with oral cavity squamous cell carcinoma. The CDR3 runs from the conserved cysteine through the conserved F or W.

j_gene: TRBJ2-1
v_gene: TRBV7-9
CDR3aa: CASSPKIGRGGGEQFF

j_gene: TRBJ1-6
v_gene: TRBV25-1
CDR3aa: CASSEYSTASSYNSPLHF

j_gene: TRBJ2-7
v_gene: TRBV2
CDR3aa: CASSVHYEQYF

j_gene: TRBJ2-5
v_gene: TRBV5-1
CDR3aa: CASSLDGGTQYF

j_gene: TRBJ2-3
v_gene: TRBV11-2
CDR3aa: CASSLALTGASTDTQYF

j_gene: TRBJ1-2
v_gene: TRBV19
CDR3aa: CASSVQPGQGFYGYTF

j_gene: TRBJ2-7
v_gene: TRBV27
CDR3aa: CASSPMPGTWEQYF

j_gene: TRBJ1-5
v_gene: TRBV28
CDR3aa: CASSLPGRPEHF

j_gene: TRBJ1-3
v_gene: TRBV6-5
CDR3aa: CASSYSTDGNTIYF

j_gene: TRBJ2-2
v_gene: TRBV7-3
CDR3aa: CASSPLTSGGGSLFF

j_gene: TRBJ2-3
v_gene: TRBV9
CDR3aa: CASSVGGRGSGSDTQYF

j_gene: TRBJ1-2
v_gene: TRBV7-2
CDR3aa: CASSLGRGLDYGYTF

j_gene: TRBJ2-6
v_gene: TRBV5-4
CDR3aa: CASSQARGSGGANVLTF

j_gene: TRBJ1-2
v_gene: TRBV5-1
CDR3aa: CASSPGQGGYGYTF

j_gene: TRBJ1-5
v_gene: TRBV15
CDR3aa: CATSRGTGSGLGQPQHF

j_gene: TRBJ2-3
v_gene: TRBV6-4
CDR3aa: CASSSVGTSGTDTQYF

j_gene: TRBJ1-1
v_gene: TRBV9
CDR3aa: CASSVGTAMNTEAFF

j_gene: TRBJ1-1
v_gene: TRBV30
CDR3aa: CAWISGFANTEAFF

j_gene: TRBJ1-1
v_gene: TRBV2
CDR3aa: CASRVTGQMNTEAFF

j_gene: TRBJ1-2
v_gene: TRBV19
CDR3aa: CASSKTRRSGYGYTF

j_gene: TRBJ2-7
v_gene: TRBV13
CDR3aa: CASSLGWGGVYEQYF

j_gene: TRBJ2-4
v_gene: TRBV27
CDR3aa: CASSLWGVGSQNIQYF

j_gene: TRBJ1-2
v_gene: TRBV7-8
CDR3aa: CASSSRRPQKGNGYTF

j_gene: TRBJ1-1
v_gene: TRBV2
CDR3aa: CASKYNTEAFF

j_gene: TRBJ2-5
v_gene: TRBV7-2
CDR3aa: CANSPMGGGRTQYF

j_gene: TRBJ1-2
v_gene: TRBV7-9
CDR3aa: CASSLRQNDYTF

j_gene: TRBJ1-1
v_gene: TRBV27
CDR3aa: CASSWGGNTEAFF

j_gene: TRBJ1-1
v_gene: TRBV2
CDR3aa: CASTLGLQNTEAFF

j_gene: TRBJ2-2
v_gene: TRBV11-3
CDR3aa: CASSGGTGDSNTGELFF

j_gene: TRBJ1-1
v_gene: TRBV7-8
CDR3aa: CASSQEVRAEAFF

j_gene: TRBJ2-7
v_gene: TRBV6-6
CDR3aa: CASSYSYRGRSYEQYF

j_gene: TRBJ1-4
v_gene: TRBV7-9
CDR3aa: CASSSHSRGVEKLFF

j_gene: TRBJ1-4
v_gene: TRBV4-1
CDR3aa: CASSQIQPTNEKLFF

j_gene: TRBJ2-7
v_gene: TRBV5-1
CDR3aa: CASSLEGREMGEQYF

j_gene: TRBJ1-1
v_gene: TRBV5-1
CDR3aa: CASSLEGISTEAFF

j_gene: TRBJ2-7
v_gene: TRBV6-5
CDR3aa: CASSLSGTGIYEQYF

j_gene: TRBJ1-3
v_gene: TRBV6-5
CDR3aa: CASSYRGPGNTIYF

j_gene: TRBJ2-3
v_gene: TRBV7-8
CDR3aa: CASSKGLAYLTDTQYF

j_gene: TRBJ1-2
v_gene: TRBV28
CDR3aa: CASSLGGLSGYTF

j_gene: TRBJ1-4
v_gene: TRBV11-2
CDR3aa: CASSTVLGEKLFF

j_gene: TRBJ1-1
v_gene: TRBV7-3
CDR3aa: CASMLGGSNTEAFF

j_gene: TRBJ2-1
v_gene: TRBV5-1
CDR3aa: CASSLAKLGENEQFF

j_gene: TRBJ2-3
v_gene: TRBV7-9
CDR3aa: CASSLTSGRGRDTQYF

j_gene: TRBJ1-4
v_gene: TRBV7-9
CDR3aa: CASSLMGANEKLFF

j_gene: TRBJ1-2
v_gene: TRBV2
CDR3aa: CATVDRANGYTF

j_gene: TRBJ1-5
v_gene: TRBV2
CDR3aa: CASTLEQGSRQPQHF

j_gene: TRBJ2-1
v_gene: TRBV5-6
CDR3aa: CASSMLSMASVNNEQFF

j_gene: TRBJ2-1
v_gene: TRBV7-3
CDR3aa: CASSPQEAGTHNEQFF

j_gene: TRBJ2-6
v_gene: TRBV5-1
CDR3aa: CASSLYTSGANVLTF

j_gene: TRBJ1-1
v_gene: TRBV10-1
CDR3aa: CASSESGRNTEAFF

j_gene: TRBJ1-1
v_gene: TRBV6-6
CDR3aa: CASSYPSLNTEAFF

j_gene: TRBJ1-2
v_gene: TRBV29-1
CDR3aa: CSVDRWGGGYTF

j_gene: TRBJ2-6
v_gene: TRBV30
CDR3aa: CAAFVVSGANVLTF

j_gene: TRBJ2-7
v_gene: TRBV29-1
CDR3aa: CSVGARDSEQYF

j_gene: TRBJ1-5
v_gene: TRBV19
CDR3aa: CASSMGGPFSGNQPQHF

j_gene: TRBJ1-5
v_gene: TRBV7-8
CDR3aa: CASSVGPDLMPQHF

j_gene: TRBJ1-5
v_gene: TRBV7-8
CDR3aa: CASSLTGQPQHF

j_gene: TRBJ1-5
v_gene: TRBV19
CDR3aa: CASSIARVRGNQPQHF

j_gene: TRBJ1-2
v_gene: TRBV27
CDR3aa: CASSVDKTYGYTF

j_gene: TRBJ1-3
v_gene: TRBV27
CDR3aa: CASSPWTGTLSGNTIYF